The source of this T cell receptor beta chain is a study of T cells expressing NK-cell markers. Overall study: In sorted CD3+CD56+NKG2C+, CD3+CD56+NKG2C- and CD3+CD56-NKG2C+ T cells, TCR beta repertoires were obtained. Seven HCMV-seropositive donors and one seronegative donor made up the eight sequenced donors.

Concerning this clonotype: The target antigen is unknown.

Study observations and caveats: Researchers report these clonotypes also headed the CD3+CD56-NKG2C+ fraction in four donors.

The cDNA for TCR beta came from 5'RACE template switching with UMIs. TCRdb processed the 5' RACE reads again and assigns one entry to each CDR3 protein, with no DNA. The sample table sets out a few hundred thousand distinct CDR3 sequences. The CDR3 totals 18 residues. From germline, CDR1 is SGHDN and CDR2 FVKESK. This chain uses TRBV14 with TRBJ2-5; TCRdb gives TRBD1 as the D gene, but with no DNA this cannot be confirmed. Sequencing input: blood T cells: a sorted CD56 or NKG2C T cell subset, CD4+ or CD8+ T cells, or bulk PBMC T cells (not recorded which). The TCR sequence derives from a man aged 18-30 years in good health. This chain's CDR3 is CASSQDVLLRGWEETQYF.